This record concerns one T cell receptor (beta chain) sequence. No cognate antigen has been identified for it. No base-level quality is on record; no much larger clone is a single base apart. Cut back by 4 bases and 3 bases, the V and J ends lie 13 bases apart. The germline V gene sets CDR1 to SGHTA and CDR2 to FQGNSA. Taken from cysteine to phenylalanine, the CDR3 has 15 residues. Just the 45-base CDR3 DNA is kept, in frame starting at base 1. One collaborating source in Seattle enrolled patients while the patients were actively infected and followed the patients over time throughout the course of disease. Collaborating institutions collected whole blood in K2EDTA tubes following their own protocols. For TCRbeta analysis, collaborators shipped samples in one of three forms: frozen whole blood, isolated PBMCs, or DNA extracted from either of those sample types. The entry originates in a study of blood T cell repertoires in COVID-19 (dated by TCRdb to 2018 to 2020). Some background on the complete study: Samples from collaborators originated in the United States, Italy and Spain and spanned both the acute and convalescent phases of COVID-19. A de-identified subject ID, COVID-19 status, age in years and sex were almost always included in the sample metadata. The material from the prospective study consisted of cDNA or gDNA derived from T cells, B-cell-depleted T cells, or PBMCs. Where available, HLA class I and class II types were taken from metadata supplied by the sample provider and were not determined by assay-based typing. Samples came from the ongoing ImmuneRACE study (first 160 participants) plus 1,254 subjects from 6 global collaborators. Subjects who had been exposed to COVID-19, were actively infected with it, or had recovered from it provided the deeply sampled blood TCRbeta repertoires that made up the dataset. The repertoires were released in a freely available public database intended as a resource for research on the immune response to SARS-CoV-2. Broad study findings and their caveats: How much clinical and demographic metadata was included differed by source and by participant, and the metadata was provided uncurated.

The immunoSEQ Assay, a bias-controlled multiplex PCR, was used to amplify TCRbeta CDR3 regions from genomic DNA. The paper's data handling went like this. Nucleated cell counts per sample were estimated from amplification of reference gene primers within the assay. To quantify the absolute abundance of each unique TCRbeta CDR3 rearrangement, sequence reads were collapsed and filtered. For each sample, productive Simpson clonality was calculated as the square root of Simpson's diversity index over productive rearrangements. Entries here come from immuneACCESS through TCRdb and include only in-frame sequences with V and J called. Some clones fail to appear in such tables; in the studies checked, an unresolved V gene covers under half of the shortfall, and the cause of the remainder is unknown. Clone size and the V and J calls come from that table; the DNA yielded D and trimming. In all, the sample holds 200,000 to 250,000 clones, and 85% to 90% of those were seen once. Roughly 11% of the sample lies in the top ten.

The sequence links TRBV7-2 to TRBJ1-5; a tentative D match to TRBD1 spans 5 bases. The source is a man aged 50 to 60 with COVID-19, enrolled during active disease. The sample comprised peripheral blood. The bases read TGTGCCAGCAGCTCTCCGGGAGGGGCCAATCAGCCCCAGCATTTT. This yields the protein CASSSPGGANQPQHF.